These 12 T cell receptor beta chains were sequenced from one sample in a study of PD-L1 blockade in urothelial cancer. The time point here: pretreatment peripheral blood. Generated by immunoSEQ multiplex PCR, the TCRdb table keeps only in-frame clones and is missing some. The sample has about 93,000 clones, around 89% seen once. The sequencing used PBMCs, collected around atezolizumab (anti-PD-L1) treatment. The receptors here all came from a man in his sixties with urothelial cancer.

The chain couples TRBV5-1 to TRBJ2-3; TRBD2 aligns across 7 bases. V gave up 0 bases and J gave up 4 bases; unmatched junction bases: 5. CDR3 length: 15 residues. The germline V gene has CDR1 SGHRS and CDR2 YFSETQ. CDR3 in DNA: TGCGCCAGCAGCTTGGGCGGGAGCCACGCAGATACGCAGTATTTT. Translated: CASSLGGSHADTQYF. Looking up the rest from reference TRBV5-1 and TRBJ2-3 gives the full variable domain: KAGVTQTPRYLIKTRGQQVTLSCSPISGHRSVSWYQQTPGQGLQFLFEYFSETQRNKGNFPGRFSGRQFSNSRSEMNVSTLELGDSALYLCASSLGGSHADTQYFGPGTRLTVL.

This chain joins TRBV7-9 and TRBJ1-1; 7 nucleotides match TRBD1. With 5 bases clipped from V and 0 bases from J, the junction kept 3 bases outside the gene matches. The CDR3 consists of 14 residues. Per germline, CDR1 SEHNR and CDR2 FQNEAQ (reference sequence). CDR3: CASSPGQMNTEAFF. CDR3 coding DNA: TGTGCCAGCAGCCCGGGACAGATGAACACTGAAGCTTTCTTT.

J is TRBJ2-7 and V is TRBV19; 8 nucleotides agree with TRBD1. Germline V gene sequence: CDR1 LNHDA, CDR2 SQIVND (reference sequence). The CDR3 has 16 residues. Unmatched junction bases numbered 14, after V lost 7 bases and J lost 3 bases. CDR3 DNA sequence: TGTGCCAGTATGGGGACCGGGCAGGGGGCAAACTACGAGCAGTACTTC. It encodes CASMGTGQGANYEQYF.

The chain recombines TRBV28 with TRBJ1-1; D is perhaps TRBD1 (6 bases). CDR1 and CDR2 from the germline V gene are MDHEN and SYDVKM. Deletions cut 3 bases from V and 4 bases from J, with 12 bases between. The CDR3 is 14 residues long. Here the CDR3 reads CASSLKGGGTEAFF. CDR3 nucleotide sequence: TGTGCCAGCAGTTTGAAAGGGGGTGGCACTGAAGCTTTCTTT.

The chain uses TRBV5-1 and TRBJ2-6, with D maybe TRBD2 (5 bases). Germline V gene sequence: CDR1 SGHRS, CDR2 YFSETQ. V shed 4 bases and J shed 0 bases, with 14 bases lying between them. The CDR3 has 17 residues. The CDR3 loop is CASSPSSLLSGANVLTF. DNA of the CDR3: TGCGCCAGCAGCCCCTCTAGCCTCCTCTCTGGGGCCAACGTCCTGACTTTC.

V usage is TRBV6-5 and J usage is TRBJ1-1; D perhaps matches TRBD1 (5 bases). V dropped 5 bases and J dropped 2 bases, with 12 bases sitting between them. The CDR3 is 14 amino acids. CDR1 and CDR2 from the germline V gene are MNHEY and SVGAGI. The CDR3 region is CASSRAGTNTEAFF. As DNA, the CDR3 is TGTGCCAGCAGTCGGGCAGGGACTAACACTGAAGCTTTCTTT.

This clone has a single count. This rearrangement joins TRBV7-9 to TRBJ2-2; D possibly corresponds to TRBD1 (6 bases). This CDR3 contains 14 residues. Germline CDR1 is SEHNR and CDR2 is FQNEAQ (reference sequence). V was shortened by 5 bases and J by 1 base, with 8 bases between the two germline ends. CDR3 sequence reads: CASSQTGNTGELFF. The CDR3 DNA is TGTGCCAGCAGCCAGACAGGGAACACCGGGGAGCTGTTTTTT. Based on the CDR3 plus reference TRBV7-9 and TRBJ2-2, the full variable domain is DTGVSQNPRHKITKRGQNVTFRCDPISEHNRLYWYRQTLGQGPEFLTYFQNEAQLEKSRLLSDRFSAERPKGSFSTLEIQRTEQGDSAMYLCASSQTGNTGELFFGEGSRLTVL.

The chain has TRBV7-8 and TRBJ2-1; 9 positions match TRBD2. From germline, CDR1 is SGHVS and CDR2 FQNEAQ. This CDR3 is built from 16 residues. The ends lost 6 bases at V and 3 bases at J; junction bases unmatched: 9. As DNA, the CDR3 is TGTGCCAGCAGTTTCTTCCGACTAGCGGTCTACAATGAGCAGTTCTTC. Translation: CASSFFRLAVYNEQFF. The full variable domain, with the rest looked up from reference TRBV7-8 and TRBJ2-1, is GAGVSQSPRYKVAKRGQDVALRCDPISGHVSLFWYQQALGQGPEFLTYFQNEAQLDKSGLPSDRFFAERPEGSVSTLKIQRTQQEDSAVYLCASSFFRLAVYNEQFFGPGTRLTVL.

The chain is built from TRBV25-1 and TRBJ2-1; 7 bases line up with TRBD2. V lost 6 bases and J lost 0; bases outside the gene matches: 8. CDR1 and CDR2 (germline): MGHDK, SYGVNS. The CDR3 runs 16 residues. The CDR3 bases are TGTGCCAGCAGCGGATCGGGGGGTCCCTCCTACAATGAGCAGTTCTTC. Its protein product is CASSGSGGPSYNEQFF.

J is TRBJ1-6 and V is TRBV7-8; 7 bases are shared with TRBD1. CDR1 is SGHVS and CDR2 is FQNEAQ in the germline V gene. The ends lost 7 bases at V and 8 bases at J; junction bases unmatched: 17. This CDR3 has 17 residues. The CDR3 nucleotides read TGTGCCAGCACCTGGACAGGACGATCCCCCAACCATTCACCCCTCCACTTT. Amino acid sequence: CASTWTGRSPNHSPLHF.

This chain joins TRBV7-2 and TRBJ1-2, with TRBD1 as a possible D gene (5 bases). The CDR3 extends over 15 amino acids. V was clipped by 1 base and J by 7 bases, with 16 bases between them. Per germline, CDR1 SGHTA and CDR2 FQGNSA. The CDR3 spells CASSLGARQGSGYTF. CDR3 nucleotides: TGTGCCAGCAGCTTAGGGGCGCGGCAGGGCAGTGGCTACACCTTC.

The CDR3 sequence: CASSLLDRGSPLHF. In DNA, the CDR3 is TGTGCCAGCAGCTTACTAGATAGGGGTTCACCCCTCCACTTT. J is TRBJ1-6 and V is TRBV7-8, with D possibly matching TRBD1 (5 bases). CDR1 is SGHVS and CDR2 is FQNEAQ in the germline V gene. Trimming stripped 2 bases from V and 9 bases from J, with 11 bases between. This CDR3 comprises 14 residues. Supplemented by reference TRBV7-8 and TRBJ1-6, the full variable domain reads GAGVSQSPRYKVAKRGQDVALRCDPISGHVSLFWYQQALGQGPEFLTYFQNEAQLDKSGLPSDRFFAERPEGSVSTLKIQRTQQEDSAVYLCASSLLDRGSPLHFGNGTRLTVT.